Below, one T cell receptor beta chain is given with its context. Its cognate antigen is unknown. The record originates from a study of identical twins. Study-wide findings and caveats: There was an excess of low generation probability in the out-of-frame alpha sequences that twins shared. In zero-insertion analyses, partial confounding could arise from invariant MAIT and iNKT cells.

A universal primer site was created by template switching, with the cDNA bearing unique molecular identifiers. TCRdb ran MiXCR on the 5' RACE reads and lists one entry per CDR3 protein. The sample lists under 350,000 distinct CDR3 sequences, just under 9.5% occurring once. These same data were also listed under a study on yellow fever vaccine responses in identical twins. As reported in that work: Twins showed a vaccine T cell response that reportedly seemed partly convergent, partly personalized.

The TCR comes from a woman aged 18-29 years in good health. Input material: CD8+ T cells sorted from blood.

The CDR3, as DNA: TGTGCCAGCAGCATCCGACAGGTCTCTAGCACAGATACGCAGTATTTT. It translates to CASSIRQVSSTDTQYF. The chain uses TRBV9 and TRBJ2-3, with D tentatively TRBD1 (6 bases). The V and J ends lost 4 bases and 0 bases respectively, with 15 bases between them. Germline CDR1 SGDLS, CDR2 YYNGEE. The CDR3 runs to 16 residues.